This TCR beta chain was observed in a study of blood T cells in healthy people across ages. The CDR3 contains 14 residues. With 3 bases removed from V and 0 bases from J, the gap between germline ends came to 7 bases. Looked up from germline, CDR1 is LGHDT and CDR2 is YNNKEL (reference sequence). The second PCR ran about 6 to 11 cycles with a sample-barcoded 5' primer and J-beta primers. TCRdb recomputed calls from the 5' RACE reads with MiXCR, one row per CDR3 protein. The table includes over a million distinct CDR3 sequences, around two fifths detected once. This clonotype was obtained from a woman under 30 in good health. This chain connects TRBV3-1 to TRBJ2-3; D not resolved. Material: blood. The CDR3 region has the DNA TGTGCCAGCAGCCACACACAGAGCACAGATACGCAGTATTTT. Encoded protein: CASSHTQSTDTQYF.